These 6 T cell receptor beta chains came from one sample sequenced in a study of T cells in pancreatic ductal adenocarcinoma. Selected pancreatic ductal adenocarcinoma patients had undergone surgery without neoadjuvant therapy. The table came from immunoSEQ multiplex PCR; TCRdb's copy has only in-frame clones and leaves some out. The sample consists of about 100,000 clones, about 95% of them appearing once. Sequences were obtained from PBMCs. The receptors here all came from a human donor with pancreatic ductal adenocarcinoma.

The gene calls are TRBV30 and TRBJ2-3, with unresolved D. Trimming shortened V by 4 bases and J by 2 bases, and 13 bases separated the two germline ends. Germline V gives CDR1 GTSNPN, CDR2 SVGIG (reference sequence). CDR3 length: 14 residues. The CDR3 is CAWNRDSFTDTQYF. In DNA form, the CDR3 reads TGTGCCTGGAACCGAGACTCGTTCACAGATACGCAGTATTTT.

The chain employs TRBV11-2 and TRBJ2-7; 9 bases map to TRBD1. Germline CDR1 SGHAT, CDR2 FQNNGV. The CDR3 sequence is 12 residues long. Losses at the gene ends were 5 bases for V and 6 bases for J; bases not matched to a gene: 2. The CDR3 sequence: CASSRDRAEQYF. CDR3 coding DNA: TGTGCCAGCAGCCGGGACAGGGCCGAGCAGTACTTC. The full variable domain, its missing parts supplied by reference TRBV11-2 and TRBJ2-7, is EAGVAQSPRYKIIEKRQSVAFWCNPISGHATLYWYQQILGQGPKLLIQFQNNGVVDDSQLPKDRFSAERLKGVDSTLKIQPAKLEDSAVYLCASSRDRAEQYFGPGTRLTVT.

This chain joins TRBV5-1 and TRBJ2-3; TRBD2 aligns across 9 bases. Germline V gives CDR1 SGHRS, CDR2 YFSETQ. CDR3 size: 15 residues. With 5 bases clipped from V and 6 bases from J, the junction kept 10 bases outside the gene matches. The CDR3 loop reads CASSQAGGRGDTQYF. The CDR3, as DNA: TGCGCCAGCAGTCAAGCGGGAGGACGAGGGGATACGCAGTATTTT.

V is TRBV19 and J is TRBJ2-7; 11 positions match TRBD1. The length of the CDR3 is 14 residues. The trim removed 4 bases at V and 3 bases at J, leaving 2 bases unmatched. CDR1 and CDR2 (germline): LNHDA, SQIVND (reference sequence). The CDR3 nucleotides are TGTGCCAGTAGTAGGACAGGGGGCGTCTACGAGCAGTACTTC. Translating it yields CASSRTGGVYEQYF.

This clone appeared a single time. The V gene is TRBV10-3, the J gene TRBJ2-1; 8 nucleotides agree with TRBD2. The V gene's germline CDR1 is ENHRY and CDR2 SYGVKD. After removal of 10 bases from V and 3 bases from J, the junction contained 8 bases not matched to a gene. CDR3 size: 14 residues. CDR3 DNA: TGTGCCACCCTAGTCGGGGGGGGCTACAATGAGCAGTTCTTC. Its translation is CATLVGGGYNEQFF.

V and J are TRBV11-2 and TRBJ1-1; TRBD1 is a possible D gene (6 bases). V shed 7 bases and J shed 8 bases, with 14 bases lying between them. From germline, CDR1 is SGHAT and CDR2 FQNNGV. The CDR3 has 12 amino acids. CDR3 loop: CASTRTGPEAFF. DNA for the CDR3: TGTGCCAGCACCCGAACAGGGCCGGAAGCTTTCTTT.